The 10 T cell receptor beta chains in this list originate from one sample, sequenced in a study of blood T cell repertoires in COVID-19. Assay: immunoSEQ multiplex PCR; the TCRdb copy retains only in-frame clones and omits some. The repertoire has over 350,000 clones, about 85% of them found once; the top ten carry under 2.5%. The sequencing sample was made of PBMCs or T cells enriched from blood (not recorded which). Receptors were obtained from a woman aged 18 to 35 with acute COVID-19.

This clone was picked up a small number of times. V is TRBV6-5 and J is TRBJ2-7, with 7 nucleotides matching TRBD1. The CDR3 runs 15 residues. V gave up 2 bases and J gave up 2 bases; unmatched junction bases: 6. Germline-derived CDR1 and CDR2 are MNHEY and SVGAGI. CDR3: CASSYGQVRTYEQYF. DNA for the CDR3: TGTGCCAGCAGTTACGGACAGGTCCGCACCTACGAGCAGTACTTC.

The J gene is TRBJ1-4, the V gene TRBV5-6; D unclear. The CDR3 is 15 amino acids. Germline values: CDR1 SGHDT, CDR2 YYEEEE. Trimming left V 4 bases short and J 0 bases short, with 10 bases between. This chain's CDR3 is CASSEGLTTNEKLFF. CDR3 sequence (DNA): TGTGCCAGCAGCGAGGGCCTTACAACTAATGAAAAACTGTTTTTT.

This clone was detected only a few times. The rearrangement links TRBV11-3 to TRBJ2-2; no clear D gene. V gave up 1 base and J gave up 7 bases, with 7 bases separating them. The germline V gene encodes CDR1 SGHNT and CDR2 YENEEA. The CDR3 contains 13 residues. CDR3 amino acids: CASSLAGYGELFF. The DNA for the CDR3 is TGTGCCAGCAGCTTAGCCGGGTACGGGGAGCTGTTTTTT.

This clone was picked up one time. The CDR3, as DNA: TGTGCCAGCAGCCTAGACTCGACAGTGAACACTGAAGCTTTCTTT. Protein sequence: CASSLDSTVNTEAFF. The chain joins TRBV5-5 to TRBJ1-1, with TRBD1 as a possible D gene (5 bases). Between the trimmed V and J ends, which lost 4 bases and 0 bases, there was a span of 13 bases. Germline CDR1 and CDR2: SGHKS and YYEKEE (reference sequence). The CDR3 is 15 residues long.

V is TRBV20-1 and J is TRBJ2-7; the D gene is possibly TRBD2 (5 bases). CDR1 DFQATT and CDR2 SNEGSKA come from the germline V gene (reference sequence). The CDR3 contains 11 residues. Trimming left V 7 bases short and J 2 bases short, with 9 bases between. CDR3 protein: CSGRVAYEQYF. Written as DNA, the CDR3 is TGCAGTGGGCGGGTAGCCTACGAGCAGTACTTC.

This chain links TRBV5-1 with TRBJ2-7; TRBD1 agrees at 8 bases. V was clipped by 4 bases and J by 1 base; unmatched bases: 13. CDR1 is SGHRS and CDR2 is YFSETQ in the germline V gene. CDR3 length equals 17 residues. CDR3 sequence (DNA): TGCGCCAGCAGCCCAGCCGCCATCAGGACAGGGTCCTACGAGCAGTACTTC. Encoded protein: CASSPAAIRTGSYEQYF.

The rearrangement links TRBV18 to TRBJ1-2; D ambiguous. The length of the CDR3 is 15 residues. Between the trimmed V and J ends, which lost 2 bases and 7 bases, there was a span of 17 bases. Germline V gives CDR1 KGHSH, CDR2 LQKENI. The CDR3 coding sequence is TGTGCCAGCTCACCAGAGGACGGGATTGGGAGTGGCTACACCTTC. Protein: CASSPEDGIGSGYTF.

The V gene is TRBV28, the J gene TRBJ1-3; TRBD1 matches 9 bases. Germline V gives CDR1 MDHEN, CDR2 SYDVKM. J was trimmed by 0 bases and V by 2 bases; bases with no gene match: 5. CDR3 size: 17 residues. The CDR3 sequence: CASSLSTTGGSGNTIYF. The CDR3 coding sequence is TGTGCCAGCAGTTTAAGTACGACAGGGGGCTCTGGAAACACCATATATTTT. Full variable domain (missing parts from reference TRBV28 and TRBJ1-3): DVKVTQSSRYLVKRTGEKVFLECVQDMDHENMFWYRQDPGLGLRLIYFSYDVKMKEKGDIPEGYSVSREKKERFSLILESASTNQTSMYLCASSLSTTGGSGNTIYFGEGSWLTVV.

The genes are TRBV14 and TRBJ1-2, with D possibly matching TRBD1 (5 bases). The V gene lost 3 bases and the J gene lost 4 bases, with 12 bases spanning the gap. The CDR3 spans 14 residues. Per the germline V gene, CDR1 is SGHDN and CDR2 is FVKESK. CDR3 coding DNA: TGTGCCAGCAGCCAGAAACAGGTTGGCTATGGCTACACCTTC. It yields the protein CASSQKQVGYGYTF.

The V and J genes are TRBV19 and TRBJ1-5, with TRBD1 identical over 11 bases. The V segment lost 7 bases and the J segment 0 bases; nucleotides outside the gene matches: 17. The germline V gene encodes CDR1 LNHDA and CDR2 SQIVND (reference sequence). CDR3 length: 20 amino acids. The CDR3 is CASNHLGQGASGYSNQPQHF. CDR3 nucleotide sequence: TGTGCCAGTAACCACTTAGGACAGGGGGCATCAGGATATAGCAATCAGCCCCAGCATTTT.